One and the same sample provided the 2 T cell receptor beta chains below, sequenced in a study of immune evolution from preneoplasia to lung adenocarcinoma. Measured with immunoSEQ multiplex PCR; TCRdb has only the in-frame clones, and not every one. The sample has about 12,000 clones; over 65% are singletons. The specimen sequenced was FFPE tissue from an adenomatous hyperplasia lung lesion. Subset: atypical adenomatous hyperplasia (AAH), lung preneoplasia. The source of these receptors is a person over 45 with lung adenocarcinoma.

The CDR3 DNA reads TGCGCCAGCAGCCCGACTAGCGGGATATCCTACAATGAGCAGTTCTTC. Protein: CASSPTSGISYNEQFF. The J gene is TRBJ2-1, the V gene TRBV5-1; TRBD2 matches 11 bases. CDR3 length: 16 amino acids. Trimming at V came to 4 bases and at J to 1 base, leaving 4 bases not matched to a gene. The V gene's germline CDR1 is SGHRS and CDR2 YFSETQ.

J is TRBJ1-1 and V is TRBV28; the D is unclear. Trimming took 2 bases from V and 3 from J, leaving 7 bases between them. CDR1 and CDR2 (germline): MDHEN, SYDVKM. This CDR3 has 13 residues. In nucleotides, the CDR3 is TGTGCCAGCAGTTTAGGGGTCGACACTGAAGCTTTCTTT. Protein product: CASSLGVDTEAFF. The full variable domain, its missing parts supplied by reference TRBV28 and TRBJ1-1, is DVKVTQSSRYLVKRTGEKVFLECVQDMDHENMFWYRQDPGLGLRLIYFSYDVKMKEKGDIPEGYSVSREKKERFSLILESASTNQTSMYLCASSLGVDTEAFFGQGTRLTVV.